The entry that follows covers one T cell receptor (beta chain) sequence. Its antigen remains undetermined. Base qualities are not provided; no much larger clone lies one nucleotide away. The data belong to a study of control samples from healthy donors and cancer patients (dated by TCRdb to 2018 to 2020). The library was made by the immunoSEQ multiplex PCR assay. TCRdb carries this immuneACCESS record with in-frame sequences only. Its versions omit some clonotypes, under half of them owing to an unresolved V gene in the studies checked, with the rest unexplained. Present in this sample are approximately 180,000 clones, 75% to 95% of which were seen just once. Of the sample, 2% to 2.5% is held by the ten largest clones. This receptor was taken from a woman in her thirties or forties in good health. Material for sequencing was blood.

In nucleotides, the sequence is TGCGCCAGCAGGCCAGGGGGCGGAATCACTGAAGCTTTCTTT. Its protein is CASRPGGGITEAFF. This receptor chain uses TRBV5-1 and TRBJ1-1, and 8 bases in between align with TRBD1. The CDR3 goes from the cysteine to the phenylalanine over 14 residues. The read is trimmed to its CDR3 DNA, 42 bases read in frame from base 1. Per the germline V gene, SGHRS is the CDR1 and YFSETQ is the CDR2. The junction shows trimming of 5 bases on V and 4 bases on J, and the gene matches do not reach 7 bases of it.